This TCR beta chain was sequenced in a study of siplizumab effects on memory and regulatory T cells. Study-wide results and limits: Unstimulated subsets were the mapping target of only a minor fraction of alloreactive clones. Researchers did not confirm the suppressive function of proliferating Tregs from siplizumab cultures.

For approximately six days at 37°C, the mixed lymphocyte reaction cells were kept in coculture. At a 1:1 ratio, CFSE-labelled responder PBMCs were mixed with Violet Dye-labelled stimulator PBMCs. Germline V gene data show CDR1 as SGDLS and CDR2 as YYNGEE. The CDR3 totals 15 residues. V trimming: 0 bases; J trimming: 2 bases; junction bases outside the gene matches: 5. Approximately 100,000 TCR templates were assayed per sample. TCRdb's table, derived via immunoSEQ multiplex PCR, lists solely in-frame clones and lacks some. Of around 7,400 clones in the sample, about 40% were seen once. This clone occurred a few times. Its cognate antigen is unknown.

This sequence originates from a human donor in good health; the cells came from an allogeneic mixed lymphocyte reaction. Sequences were obtained from CFSE-low (dividing) CD8+ T cells sorted from an allogeneic mixed lymphocyte reaction. This chain joins TRBV9 and TRBJ2-7; 7 bases line up with TRBD1. The CDR3 sequence is CASSVGPTGAYEQYF. The CDR3 DNA follows: TGTGCCAGCAGCGTAGGTCCAACAGGGGCCTACGAGCAGTACTTC.